Each of the 24 T cell receptor beta chains below was sequenced from the same sample in a study of blood T cell repertoires in COVID-19. TCRdb's table, derived via immunoSEQ multiplex PCR, lists solely in-frame clones and lacks some. The table has roughly 150,000 clones, 86% seen once. Specimen: PBMCs or T cells enriched from blood (not recorded which). The receptors stem from a man aged 50 to 59 who had recovered from COVID-19.

This clone was detected once. The chain employs TRBV4-2 and TRBJ2-5; 7 nucleotides match TRBD1. The CDR3 contains 14 residues. Germline CDR1 and CDR2: LGHNA and YNFKEQ. The J segment lost 1 base and the V segment lost 4 bases, leaving 3 bases of the junction unmatched. The CDR3 DNA reads as TGTGCCAGCAGCCGACGGGACAGCCAAGAGACCCAGTACTTC. Translation gives CASSRRDSQETQYF.

The chain joins TRBV5-4 to TRBJ2-4, with 8 bases identical to TRBD2. This CDR3 spans 15 amino acids. J gave up 4 bases and V 3 bases, and 6 bases lay outside the gene matches. Germline CDR1 reads SGHNT; CDR2 reads YYREEE (reference sequence). CDR3 loop: CASSSSTSGKNIQYF. CDR3 DNA: TGTGCCAGCAGCTCGTCCACTAGCGGAAAAAACATTCAGTACTTC.

The CDR3 sequence is CASSQGGTNYGYTF. CDR3 DNA: TGTGCCAGCTCCCAGGGGGGCACTAACTATGGCTACACCTTC. The J gene is TRBJ1-2, the V gene TRBV18, with 7 bases lining up with TRBD1. Germline loops: CDR1 KGHSH, CDR2 LQKENI. The J segment lost 0 bases and the V segment lost 6 bases, leaving 4 bases of the junction unmatched. The CDR3 covers 14 residues.

V usage is TRBV28 and J usage is TRBJ1-2; no clear D gene. CDR3 length equals 11 residues. V shed 5 bases and J shed 4 bases, with 5 bases lying between them. The germline V gene has CDR1 MDHEN and CDR2 SYDVKM. In DNA, the CDR3 is TGTGCCAGCAGTCGGAGCTATGGCTACACCTTC. It translates to CASSRSYGYTF.

This chain joins TRBV13 and TRBJ1-2, with 8 bases fitting TRBD1. Unmatched junction bases numbered 7, after V lost 3 bases and J lost 7 bases. CDR1 and CDR2 (germline): PRHDT, FYEKMQ (reference sequence). The CDR3 is 14 residues long. DNA of the CDR3: TGTGCCAGCAGCTTGGTTAGACAGGGGCCTGGCTACACCTTC. This codes for CASSLVRQGPGYTF.

This rearrangement joins TRBV5-6 to TRBJ2-7; no definite D call. This CDR3 has 13 residues. Germline assignment: CDR1 SGHDT and CDR2 YYEEEE. V was trimmed by 3 bases and J by 0 bases, leaving 7 bases between them. CDR3 DNA sequence: TGTGCCAGCAGCTGGAGTGTCTCCTACGAGCAGTACGTC. It translates to CASSWSVSYEQYV.

This rearrangement joins TRBV20-1 to TRBJ1-6, with D uncertain. Per germline, CDR1 DFQATT and CDR2 SNEGSKA (reference sequence). V was pared by 3 bases and J by 2 bases, with 8 bases between. The CDR3 extends over 14 amino acids. The CDR3 DNA reads TGCAGTGCTAGTCGCGGGGCCTATAATTCACCCCTCCACTTT. This sequence encodes CSASRGAYNSPLHF.

The chain couples TRBV6-2 or TRBV6-3 to TRBJ1-2; 10 positions agree with TRBD1. The V gene end was trimmed by 5 bases and the J gene end by 4 bases; junction bases not matched to a gene: 7. In germline, CDR1 is MNHEY, CDR2 SVGEGT. CDR3 length equals 15 residues. CDR3 loop: CASSDRDRGSYGYTF. Here the CDR3 DNA reads TGTGCCAGCAGTGACCGGGACAGGGGCTCCTATGGCTACACCTTC.

This rearrangement joins TRBV28 to TRBJ2-7; TRBD1 matches 10 bases. Germline V gene data show CDR1 as MDHEN and CDR2 as SYDVKM. With 4 bases clipped from V and 2 bases from J, the junction kept 2 bases outside the gene matches. The CDR3 is made up of 14 amino acids. CDR3 sequence (DNA): TGTGCCAGCAGTTCGGGACAGGGGCCCTACGAGCAGTACTTC. Its translation is CASSSGQGPYEQYF.

This clone is a singleton in its sample. The genes are TRBV21-1 and TRBJ2-5; TRBD1 is the table's D call, not checked against the DNA. TRBV21-1 is recorded as a pseudogene. The CDR3 consists of 17 residues. The CDR3, as DNA: TGTGCCAGCAGCAAAGCTAAGATAGGACAGGGGGGAGAGACCCAGTACTTC. As protein: CASSKAKIGQGGETQYF.

In DNA, the CDR3 is TGTGCCAGCAGCCCGCGGACTAGCGGGAGTTTGTTTTCGGGCACCGGGGAGCTGTTTTTT. Translating gives CASSPRTSGSLFSGTGELFF. This sequence joins TRBV9 and TRBJ2-2; TRBD2 matches at 13 bases. After removal of 4 bases from V and 4 bases from J, the junction contained 16 bases not matched to a gene. CDR1 and CDR2 (germline): SGDLS, YYNGEE. This CDR3 comprises 20 residues.

This clone was observed a single time. The chain joins TRBV19 to TRBJ1-5; possible D gene TRBD1, 6 bases. Per the germline V gene, CDR1 is LNHDA and CDR2 is SQIVND (reference sequence). This CDR3 is 16 amino acids long. Trimming took 9 bases from V and 0 from J, leaving 18 bases between them. CDR3 bases: TGTGCCAGCCGTTATACAGGGAAGGCTAGCAATCAGCCCCAGCATTTT. As protein: CASRYTGKASNQPQHF.

The V gene is TRBV28, the J gene TRBJ1-6; D may be TRBD1 (6 bases). The germline V and J ends were trimmed by 6 bases and 3 bases, with 12 bases remaining between them. This CDR3 is built from 15 residues. CDR1 MDHEN and CDR2 SYDVKM come from the germline V gene. Here the CDR3 DNA reads TGTGCCAGCAGCCCCGGACAGCTCTATAATTCACCCCTCCACTTT. The encoded protein is CASSPGQLYNSPLHF.

The rearrangement uses TRBV18 and TRBJ1-3; 12 positions match TRBD1. The germline V gene has CDR1 KGHSH and CDR2 LQKENI. This CDR3 comprises 18 residues. With V trimmed by 3 bases and J by 3 bases, 9 bases remained unmatched. CDR3 nucleotides: TGTGCCAGCTCACCCTCCGGGACAGGGGGCGTCGGTGGAAACACCATATATTTT. Protein product: CASSPSGTGGVGGNTIYF.

The gene calls are TRBV14 and TRBJ2-1, with TRBD2 identical over 8 bases. CDR1 is SGHDN, CDR2 FVKESK, per germline. This CDR3 contains 16 residues. V gave up 4 bases and J gave up 10 bases; unmatched junction bases: 15. CDR3 DNA: TGTGCCAGCAGCCGGGGAGTAGCGGGACACTTGGAGGAGCAGTTCTTC. Its protein product is CASSRGVAGHLEEQFF.

The J gene is TRBJ1-4, the V gene TRBV4-1, with D uncertain. This CDR3 is built from 16 residues. Germline values: CDR1 MGHRA, CDR2 YSYEKL. V lost 2 bases to trimming and J lost 7 bases, with 17 bases between them. CDR3 coding DNA: TGCGCCAGCAGCCAACTACCACTAGCTCTGCCTGAAAAACTGTTTTTT. Translating gives CASSQLPLALPEKLFF.

The chain uses TRBV24-1 and TRBJ2-2, with 7 bases aligning to TRBD1. The CDR3 spans 16 residues. CDR1 and CDR2 from the germline V gene are KGHDR and SFDVKD. The V and J ends lost 5 bases and 1 base, in that order; junction bases with no gene match: 6. The CDR3 loop reads CATSAWDSKNTGELFF. CDR3 bases: TGTGCCACCAGTGCCTGGGACAGCAAGAACACCGGGGAGCTGTTTTTT.

For the CDR3, the DNA is TGTGCCAGCAGCCAAGAGACAGGGGTCGGCTACACCTTC. It specifies CASSQETGVGYTF. The rearrangement uses TRBV3-1 (or the pseudogene TRBV3-2) and TRBJ1-2, with 8 bases aligning to TRBD1. The CDR3 is 13 amino acids. Germline V gene sequence: CDR1 LGHDT, CDR2 YNNKEL (reference sequence). Trimming cost V 0 bases and J 8 bases; bases outside gene matches: 2.

J is TRBJ1-4 and V is TRBV9, with a tentative D call TRBD1 (5 bases). The CDR3 loop spans 17 amino acids. Germline CDR1 is SGDLS and CDR2 is YYNGEE. V lost 3 bases, J lost 8 bases, and 23 bases lay in between. This CDR3 reads CASSANSSGSVREKLFF. In DNA form, the CDR3 reads TGTGCCAGCAGCGCCAATTCCTCAGGGTCGGTTCGAGAAAAACTGTTTTTT.

The chain employs TRBV5-4 and TRBJ2-7, with 10 bases aligning to TRBD2. The germline CDR1 and CDR2 sequences are SGHNT and YYREEE (reference sequence). CDR3 length equals 17 residues. Unmatched junction bases numbered 9, after V lost 1 base and J lost 2 bases. DNA of the CDR3: TGTGCCAGCAGCTTGCGTCGGCTAGCGGGAGAAACCTACGAGCAGTACTTC. Translating gives CASSLRRLAGETYEQYF.

The rearrangement uses TRBV21-1 and TRBJ1-5. TRBV21-1 has pseudogene status. The CDR3 is 15 amino acids. CDR3 DNA sequence: TGTGCCAGCAGCAAAGAGCGGACTAGGGACCAGCCCCAGCATTTT. Translating gives CASSKERTRDQPQHF.

The chain joins TRBV6-4 to TRBJ2-3; the match to TRBD2 covers 8 bases. The CDR3 has 11 amino acids. Germline V CDR1 and CDR2: MRHNA, SNTAGT. V gave up 8 bases and J gave up 8 bases; unmatched junction bases: 3. DNA of the CDR3: TGTGCCAGCGAGCTAGCGGGTACGCAGTATTTT. Protein sequence: CASELAGTQYF.

V and J are TRBV12-5 and TRBJ2-6, with D perhaps TRBD2 (5 bases). CDR1 LGHNT and CDR2 FRNRAP come from the germline V gene. The CDR3 runs to 16 residues. V lost 1 base and J lost 0, with 7 bases in between. CDR3 in amino acids: CASGLERGSGANVLTF. The CDR3 DNA is TGTGCTAGTGGTTTGGAACGGGGCTCTGGGGCCAACGTCCTGACTTTC.

This clone turned up a few times. The J gene is TRBJ1-6, the V gene TRBV13, with 7 bases aligning to TRBD1. V shed 4 bases and J 0 bases; nucleotides not matched to a gene: 24. Germline CDR1 reads PRHDT; CDR2 reads FYEKMQ (reference sequence). The CDR3 consists of 23 residues. CDR3 in DNA: TGTGCCAGCAGCTCTCCTCTAGACAGGGCTAGGTCGGGTCGAAGCTCCTATAATTCACCCCTCCACTTT. Translation gives CASSSPLDRARSGRSSYNSPLHF.